The rows below give T cell receptor beta chains drawn from one sample of a study of T cell changes during pregnancy in multiple sclerosis. Generated by immunoSEQ multiplex PCR, the TCRdb table keeps only in-frame clones and is missing some. The top ten hold about 0.84% of the sample, which has approximately 90,000 clones, approximately 94% seen once. The sample in question was peripheral blood, obtained in the third trimester of pregnancy. Receptor source: a female donor with multiple sclerosis, enrolled in a pregnancy study. Each CDR3 is given with its conserved first and last residue. The D gene is left open where the match is weak. The size field is filled for only some rows; it gives once, few, many or a size class.

clone_size j_call d_call v_call cdr3_aa cdr3_nt
- TRBJ2-7 - TRBV9 CASSAFGAGEAYEQYF TGTGCCAGCAGCGCCTTCGGGGCAGGGGAAGCCTACGAGCAGTACTTC
- TRBJ2-5 TRBD2 TRBV19 CASSVLAGLQETQYF TGTGCCAGTAGTGTCTTAGCGGGACTCCAAGAGACCCAGTACTTC
- TRBJ1-2 - TRBV6-1 CASSVASRVVNYGYTF TGTGCCAGCAGTGTCGCAAGCAGGGTAGTAAACTATGGCTACACCTTC
- TRBJ2-7 - TRBV6-1 CASSEARSTEQYF TGTGCCAGCAGTGAAGCGCGGAGTACCGAGCAGTACTTC
- TRBJ2-1 TRBD2 TRBV27 CASSPGTRVYNEQFF TGTGCCAGCAGCCCCGGGACTAGAGTCTACAATGAGCAGTTCTTC
- TRBJ2-2 TRBD2 TRBV7-6 CASSLTSDALAGGRTGELFF TGTGCCAGCAGCTTAACCTCCGATGCCTTAGCGGGAGGGCGAACCGGGGAGCTGTTTTTT
- TRBJ2-7 TRBD2 TRBV4-1 CASSPQRLTSDYEQYF TGCGCCAGCAGCCCGCAACGACTCACTAGCGACTACGAGCAGTACTTC
- TRBJ2-3 TRBD2 TRBV30 CAWSVLAGTDTQYF TGTGCCTGGAGTGTACTAGCGGGAACAGATACGCAGTATTTT
- TRBJ2-2 TRBD2 TRBV27 CASSLKTSGRLRTGELFF TGTGCCAGCAGTTTAAAAACTAGCGGGAGACTTAGGACCGGGGAGCTGTTTTTT
- TRBJ2-1 TRBD2 TRBV6-4 CASRPGLAGGNNEQFF TGTGCCAGCAGACCGGGACTAGCGGGAGGAAACAATGAGCAGTTCTTC
- TRBJ1-1 - TRBV27 CASSLDGGTEAFF TGTGCCAGCAGTTTAGACGGGGGCACTGAAGCTTTCTTT
- TRBJ2-7 TRBD1 TRBV6-5 CASSSSGTGLYEQYF TGTGCCAGCAGTTCCTCCGGGACAGGGCTCTACGAGCAGTACTTC
once TRBJ2-3 - TRBV6-5 CASSDDRPTDTQYF TGTGCCAGCAGCGATGACAGACCCACAGATACGCAGTATTTT
- TRBJ2-5 TRBD2 TRBV18 CASARRTSGQETQYF TGTGCCAGCGCCCGACGGACTAGCGGACAAGAGACCCAGTACTTC
- TRBJ1-5 TRBD1 TRBV6-1 CASSLDRGSNQPQHF TGTGCCAGCAGTCTCGACAGGGGAAGCAATCAGCCCCAGCATTTT
- TRBJ2-1 TRBD1 TRBV4-3 CASSEGQGSGNEQFF TGCGCCAGCAGCGAAGGACAGGGCTCGGGGAATGAGCAGTTCTTC
- TRBJ2-7 - TRBV6-1 CASSDVTRFNYEQYF TGTGCCAGCAGTGACGTTACTAGGTTCAACTACGAGCAGTACTTC
- TRBJ2-3 - TRBV19 CASSLTGTDTQYF TGTGCCAGTAGTCTAACAGGCACAGATACGCAGTATTTT
- TRBJ2-2 TRBD2 TRBV5-1 CASSRGLAGAGTGELFF TGCGCCAGCAGCAGGGGACTAGCGGGAGCGGGCACCGGGGAGCTGTTTTTT
- TRBJ2-2 TRBD2 TRBV29-1 CSVEWSGSSLTGELFF TGCAGCGTTGAATGGAGCGGGAGTTCGCTGACCGGGGAGCTGTTTTTT
once TRBJ2-7 TRBD2 TRBV23-1 CASTQGPAGVSYEQYF TGCGCCAGCACTCAAGGACCAGCGGGAGTCTCCTACGAGCAGTACTTC
- TRBJ1-1 TRBD1 TRBV5-1 CASSRRGQGAPEAFF TGCGCCAGCAGCCGGCGGGGACAGGGGGCTCCTGAAGCTTTCTTT
once TRBJ1-4 - TRBV19 CASHTQGGNEKLFF TGTGCCAGTCACACACAGGGCGGTAATGAAAAACTGTTTTTT
- TRBJ2-3 - TRBV6-1 CASSETWTETTTDTQYF TGTGCCAGCAGTGAAACCTGGACAGAAACCACGACAGATACGCAGTATTTT
- TRBJ2-2 - TRBV13 CASSFLRGIGELFF TGTGCCAGCAGCTTTCTAAGAGGCATCGGGGAGCTGTTTTTT
- TRBJ1-5 - TRBV7-2 CASSRTPADQPQHF TGTGCCAGCAGCAGGACTCCGGCGGATCAGCCCCAGCATTTT
- TRBJ1-1 TRBD1 TRBV4-2 CASSPRDRGRGTEAFF TGTGCCAGCAGCCCCCGGGACAGGGGCCGGGGCACTGAAGCTTTCTTT
- TRBJ1-2 - TRBV28 CASSQLMRDLNYGYTF TGTGCCAGCAGTCAACTTATGCGGGACCTTAACTATGGCTACACCTTC
- TRBJ2-7 TRBD2 TRBV2 CASSRTSGGKEQYF TGTGCCAGCAGCCGGACTAGCGGGGGGAAAGAGCAGTACTTC